The clone carrying this TCR beta chain was detected once. Its target is unknown. The junction does not match germline at one end; this may be a read error. The data are from a study of cytomegalovirus exposure and HLA in healthy donors. The donors gave bone marrow, and they were healthy. Study-level points and caveats: The likely origin of a cluster of highly shared sequence variants was a sequencing artifact.

CDR1 and CDR2 from the germline V gene are SGHNT and YYREEE (reference sequence). The CDR3 extends over 16 amino acids. Vbeta (60) and Jbeta (13) primers were used in the PCR. TCRdb's copy holds only in-frame clones and misses some; the assay was immunoSEQ multiplex PCR. The sample consists of about 120,000 clones, about 86% of them appearing once. The TCR comes from a woman under 40 in good health and CMV-seronegative. This sequence joins TRBV5-4 and TRBJ2-1, with TRBD2 identical over 11 bases. Sequencing input: PBMCs. The chain's CDR3 is CASSRGLAESYNDQFF. In nucleotides, the CDR3 is TGTGCCAGCAGCCGGGGACTAGCGGAGTCATACAATGATCAGTTCTTC.